This T cell receptor (beta chain) was identified in a study of blood T cell repertoires in COVID-19. Measured with immunoSEQ multiplex PCR; TCRdb has only the in-frame clones, and not every one. Here the sample spans about 240,000 clones, around 81% being singletons. This TCR was recovered from a woman between 55 and 75 years old with active or convalescent COVID-19. Sequencing was done on a sample of peripheral blood.

CDR3 loop: CASSYSSGGQSEHF. The CDR3 nucleotides read TGTGCCAGCAGTTACTCAAGCGGGGGCCAGAGTGAGCATTTT. This chain connects TRBV6-2 or TRBV6-3 to TRBJ1-5; D possibly corresponds to TRBD1 (6 bases). Trimming removed 0 bases from V and 14 bases from J, with 17 bases in between. CDR1 is MNHEY, CDR2 SVGEGT, per germline. The length of the CDR3 is 14 residues.